This TCR beta chain is drawn from a study of blood T cell repertoires in COVID-19. Germline CDR1 is MDHEN and CDR2 is SYDVKM. This CDR3 is 18 amino acids long. The V gene lost 3 bases and the J gene lost 0 bases, with 18 bases spanning the gap. This clone was observed once. Sequenced by immunoSEQ multiplex PCR; TCRdb stores in-frame clones only, minus some. The sample includes over 15,000 clones, about 80% of them seen just once. The V and J genes are TRBV28 and TRBJ2-1; TRBD2 might be the D (6 bases). This TCR was sampled from a man between 65 and 80 years old with active or convalescent COVID-19. The sample comprised peripheral blood. The CDR3 region is CASSLRPEGTSSYNEQFF. The CDR3 coding sequence is TGTGCCAGCAGTTTGCGGCCGGAGGGCACCAGCTCCTACAATGAGCAGTTCTTC.